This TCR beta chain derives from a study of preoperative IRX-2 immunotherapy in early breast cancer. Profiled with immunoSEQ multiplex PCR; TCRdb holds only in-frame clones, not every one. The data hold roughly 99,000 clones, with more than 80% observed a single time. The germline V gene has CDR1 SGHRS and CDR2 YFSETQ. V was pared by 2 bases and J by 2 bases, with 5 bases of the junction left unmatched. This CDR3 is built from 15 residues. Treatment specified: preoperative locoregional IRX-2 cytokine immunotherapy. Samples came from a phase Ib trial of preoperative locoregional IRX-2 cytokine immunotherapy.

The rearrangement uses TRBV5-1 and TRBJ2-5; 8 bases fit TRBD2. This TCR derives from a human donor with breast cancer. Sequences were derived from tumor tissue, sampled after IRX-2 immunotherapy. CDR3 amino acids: CASSFTGGEQETQYF. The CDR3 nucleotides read TGCGCCAGCAGCTTTACGGGAGGGGAGCAAGAGACCCAGTACTTC.